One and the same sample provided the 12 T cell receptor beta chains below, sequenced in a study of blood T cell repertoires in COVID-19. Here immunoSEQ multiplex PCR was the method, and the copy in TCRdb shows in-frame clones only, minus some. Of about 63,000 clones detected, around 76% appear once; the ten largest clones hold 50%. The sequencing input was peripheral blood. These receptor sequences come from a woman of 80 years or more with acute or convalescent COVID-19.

Here the CDR3 DNA reads TGTGCCAGTAGTATAGCACGAGCCGGCGAGCAGTACTTC. It encodes CASSIARAGEQYF. The J gene is TRBJ2-7, the V gene TRBV19; D not certain. CDR3 length: 13 residues. Trimming took 1 base from V and 6 from J, leaving 10 bases between them. Per the germline V gene, CDR1 is LNHDA and CDR2 is SQIVND (reference sequence).

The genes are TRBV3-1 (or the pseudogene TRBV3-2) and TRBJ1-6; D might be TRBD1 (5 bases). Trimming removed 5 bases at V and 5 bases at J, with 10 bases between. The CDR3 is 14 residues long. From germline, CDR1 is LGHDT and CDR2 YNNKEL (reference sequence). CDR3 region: CASSSWGDNSPLHF. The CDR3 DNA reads TGTGCCAGCAGCTCCTGGGGCGATAATTCACCCCTCCACTTT.

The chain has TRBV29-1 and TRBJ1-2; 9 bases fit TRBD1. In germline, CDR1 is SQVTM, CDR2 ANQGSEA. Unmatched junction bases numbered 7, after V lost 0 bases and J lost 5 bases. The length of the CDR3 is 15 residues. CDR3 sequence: CSVEDRDRGAYGYTF. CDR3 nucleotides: TGCAGCGTTGAAGATAGAGACAGGGGGGCTTATGGCTACACCTTC.

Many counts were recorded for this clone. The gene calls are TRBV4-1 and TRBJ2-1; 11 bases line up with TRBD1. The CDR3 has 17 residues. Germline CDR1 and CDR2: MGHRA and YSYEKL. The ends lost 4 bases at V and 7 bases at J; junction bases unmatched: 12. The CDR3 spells CASSRSGQGVRLNEQFF. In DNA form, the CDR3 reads TGCGCCAGCAGCCGGTCGGGACAGGGGGTGAGATTAAATGAGCAGTTCTTC.

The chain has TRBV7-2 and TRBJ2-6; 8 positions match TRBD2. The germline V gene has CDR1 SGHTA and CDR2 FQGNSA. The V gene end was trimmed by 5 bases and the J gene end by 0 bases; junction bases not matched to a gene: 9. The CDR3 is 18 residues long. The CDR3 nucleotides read TGTGCCAGCAGCCCCTCTAGCGGGCCCCTCTCTGGGGCCAACGTCCTGACTTTC. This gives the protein CASSPSSGPLSGANVLTF.

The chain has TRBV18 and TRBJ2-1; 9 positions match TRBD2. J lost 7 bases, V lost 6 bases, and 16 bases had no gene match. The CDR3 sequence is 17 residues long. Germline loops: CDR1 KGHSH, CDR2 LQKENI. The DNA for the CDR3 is TGTGCCAGCTCCCCCCTCGGGGGTAGCGGGAGTTCAAATGAGCAGTTCTTC. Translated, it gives CASSPLGGSGSSNEQFF.

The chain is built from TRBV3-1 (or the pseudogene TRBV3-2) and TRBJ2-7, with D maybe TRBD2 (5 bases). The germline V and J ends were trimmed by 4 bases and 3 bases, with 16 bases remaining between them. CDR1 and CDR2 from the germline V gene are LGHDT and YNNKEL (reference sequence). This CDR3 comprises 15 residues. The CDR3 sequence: CASSPALSGYYEQYF. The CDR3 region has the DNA TGTGCCAGCAGCCCAGCTCTGTCGGGGTACTACGAGCAGTACTTC.

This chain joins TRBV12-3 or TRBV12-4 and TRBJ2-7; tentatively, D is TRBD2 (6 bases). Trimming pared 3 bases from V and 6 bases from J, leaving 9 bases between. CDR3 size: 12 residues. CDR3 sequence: CASSLRGGEQYF. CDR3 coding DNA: TGTGCCAGCAGTTTGAGGGGAGGCGAGCAGTACTTC.

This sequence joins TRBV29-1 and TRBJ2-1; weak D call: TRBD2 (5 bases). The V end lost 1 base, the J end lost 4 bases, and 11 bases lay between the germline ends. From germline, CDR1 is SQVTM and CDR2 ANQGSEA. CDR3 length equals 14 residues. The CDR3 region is CSVEGPGKYNEQFF. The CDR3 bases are TGCAGCGTTGAAGGTCCCGGGAAATACAATGAGCAGTTCTTC.

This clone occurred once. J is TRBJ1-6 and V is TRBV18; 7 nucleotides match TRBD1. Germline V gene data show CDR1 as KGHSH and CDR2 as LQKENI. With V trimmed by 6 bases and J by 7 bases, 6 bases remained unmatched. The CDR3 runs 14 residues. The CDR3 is CASSTRDSNSPLHF. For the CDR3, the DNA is TGTGCCAGCTCGACGAGGGACAGCAATTCACCCCTCCACTTT.

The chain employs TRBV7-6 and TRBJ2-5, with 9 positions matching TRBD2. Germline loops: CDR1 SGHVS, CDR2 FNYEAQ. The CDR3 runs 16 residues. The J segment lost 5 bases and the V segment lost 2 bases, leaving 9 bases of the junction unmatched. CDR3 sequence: CASSLSAGGRGETQYF. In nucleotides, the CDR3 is TGTGCCAGCAGCTTATCAGCGGGAGGTCGGGGGGAGACCCAGTACTTC.

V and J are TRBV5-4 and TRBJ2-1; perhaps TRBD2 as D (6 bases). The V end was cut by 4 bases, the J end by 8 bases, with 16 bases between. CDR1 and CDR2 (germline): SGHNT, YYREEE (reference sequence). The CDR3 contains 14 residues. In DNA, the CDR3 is TGTGCCAGCAGCCCGGGACTGTTCTCCCATGAGCAGTTCTTC. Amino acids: CASSPGLFSHEQFF.